The subject of this entry is one TCR beta chain. Antigen: not known. Libraries were prepared by immunoSEQ multiplex PCR; TCRdb keeps only in-frame clonotypes and omits some of them. This sample yields some 130,000 clones, of which roughly 89% are seen a single time; 1.5% to 2% belongs to the top ten. These data come from a study of T cell responses to AZD1222 COVID-19 vaccine. Study outcomes and limitations: The repertoires were collected only after the peak T cell response.

The clonotype originates from an adult in good health. The sample in question was peripheral blood, obtained on day 0 of AZD1222 vaccination.

CDR3 DNA sequence: TGTGCCAGCAGCACGTCGGGTGGCTACACCTTC. It is translated as CASSTSGGYTF. The V and J genes are TRBV7-2 and TRBJ1-2; D not resolved. Germline V lookup: CDR1 SGHTA, CDR2 FQGNSA. This CDR3 comprises 11 residues. V lost 5 bases and J 7 bases, leaving 8 bases between the germline ends.